The text below deals with one T cell receptor (beta chain). Its antigen is as yet unknown. These data come from a study of Graves' ophthalmopathy and Graves' hyperthyroidism. Study-level information: Peripheral blood (taken before any treatment) was collected at initial diagnosis. General observations from the study: In blood appeared most of the expanded thyroid clonotypes whose frequency exceeded 0.001.

Having ophthalmopathy, the donors showed moderate-to-severe activity, CAS ≥3 and NOSPECS ≥4, with disease lasting under 3 months. Other autoimmune diseases, uncontrolled infections, pregnancy or lactation ruled patients out of participation. RNA transcripts were the template, and TCR beta CDR3 regions were amplified from them. HTBI-primed first-round RT-PCR preceded second-round multiplex PCR. TCRdb recomputed calls from the multiplex PCR reads with MiXCR, one row per CDR3 protein. The sample consists of almost 750,000 distinct CDR3 sequences, around 40% of them appearing once. V shed 8 bases and J 6 bases; nucleotides not matched to a gene: 8. The germline V gene has CDR1 LNHDA and CDR2 SQIVND (reference sequence). The CDR3 runs to 15 residues.

Sample: peripheral blood. The sequence was obtained from an adult man with Graves' ophthalmopathy. The chain uses TRBV19 and TRBJ1-6, with TRBD1 matching over 9 bases. This chain's CDR3 is CASYSPGQGNSPLHF. As DNA, the CDR3 is TGTGCCAGTTACTCCCCGGGACAGGGTAATTCACCCCTCCACTTT.